The clone carrying this TCR beta chain has more than one count but fewer than ten. Its target is unknown. TCRdb analysed the RT-PCR reads with MiXCR anew, one entry per CDR3 protein. In the table there are some 500,000 distinct CDR3 sequences, roughly 23% of which are singletons. These data are taken from a study of response to subunit inactivated influenza vaccine. Findings of the study overall: New T cells are recruited in small numbers by each seasonal influenza vaccination, according to the authors' suggestion.

V was cut by 0 bases and J by 6 bases, with 12 bases left in between. Per germline, CDR1 SGDLS and CDR2 YYNGEE. This CDR3 region has 14 residues. The TCR sequence derives from a man aged 50-60 years who received an inactivated influenza vaccine. The source material was CD4+ T cells sorted from PBMCs, sampled around 5 days after vaccination. The V call is TRBV9, the J call TRBJ1-1; D gene uncertain. CDR3 sequence: CASSVVAAGAEAFF. Written as DNA, the CDR3 is TGTGCCAGCAGCGTAGTGGCCGCGGGCGCTGAAGCTTTCTTT.